This T cell receptor (beta chain) was sequenced in a study of blood T cell repertoires in COVID-19. Study-level information: Both acute and convalescent COVID-19 samples were obtained from the United States, Italy and Spain.

In the source study's methods: Cell counts per sample came from amplifying reference gene primers. The assay was immunoSEQ multiplex PCR, and TCRdb's table has in-frame clones only and misses some. The V and J calls and clone size were taken over from that table, and D and trimming were inferred from the DNA. The table has about 190,000 clones, roughly four fifths seen once. V lost 0 bases and J lost 0; bases outside the gene matches: 6. The germline V gene encodes CDR1 ENHRY and CDR2 SYGVKD. The CDR3 consists of 18 residues. The rearrangement links TRBV10-3 to TRBJ2-2, with 8 bases aligning to TRBD2. The receptor was derived from a man under 40 with active or convalescent COVID-19. Input material: peripheral blood. The CDR3 nucleotides are TGTGCCATCAGTGAGTCAGCTAGCGGGTCCCCGAACACCGGGGAGCTGTTTTTT. Residues: CAISESASGSPNTGELFF.